A selection of T cell receptor beta chains follows, all from one sample in a study of shared clonotypes between healthy human individuals. Clones were read by immunoSEQ multiplex PCR, and TCRdb kept only the in-frame ones, dropping some. The repertoire holds fewer than 3 million clones, with 80% to 95% as singletons. The sample consisted of naive CD4+ T cells from PBMCs. The receptors here all came from a man younger than 30 in good health. Some clones in this sample may be carry-over from other donors' samples. The CDR3 runs from the conserved cysteine through the conserved F or W. Fields, in order: J gene, clone size, V gene, D gene, CDR3 protein, CDR3 DNA. D genes are given only for firm matches. A clone size is listed for some rows: how often the clone was seen (once, few, many), or a class if it is expanded.

j_gene: TRBJ1-4
abundance: few
v_gene: TRBV20-1
d_gene: .
CDR3aa: CSASANEKLFF
CDR3nt: TGCAGTGCTAGCGCTAATGAAAAACTGTTTTTT

j_gene: TRBJ1-1
abundance: .
v_gene: TRBV19
d_gene: .
CDR3aa: CASNRRNTEAFF
CDR3nt: TGTGCCAGTAACAGGAGGAACACTGAAGCTTTCTTT

j_gene: TRBJ2-7
abundance: few
v_gene: TRBV9
d_gene: .
CDR3aa: CASSVGSGASYEQYF
CDR3nt: TGTGCCAGCAGCGTAGGGTCAGGGGCCTCCTACGAGCAGTACTTC

j_gene: TRBJ2-7
abundance: .
v_gene: TRBV5-4
d_gene: .
CDR3aa: CASSLKGTYYEQYF
CDR3nt: TGTGCCAGCAGCTTGAAGGGCACCTACTACGAGCAGTACTTC

j_gene: TRBJ2-7
abundance: .
v_gene: TRBV11-2
d_gene: TRBD1
CDR3aa: CASSHRDSTYEQYF
CDR3nt: TGTGCCAGCAGCCACAGGGACAGCACCTACGAGCAGTACTTC

j_gene: TRBJ2-3
abundance: .
v_gene: TRBV7-3
d_gene: .
CDR3aa: CASSLRERGTDTQYF
CDR3nt: TGTGCCAGCAGCCTCCGGGAGCGTGGCACAGATACGCAGTATTTT

j_gene: TRBJ1-1
abundance: .
v_gene: TRBV7-3
d_gene: .
CDR3aa: CASSERPRITEAFF
CDR3nt: TGTGCCAGCAGCGAACGACCCCGTATCACTGAAGCTTTCTTT

j_gene: TRBJ2-5
abundance: .
v_gene: TRBV28
d_gene: .
CDR3aa: CASSQSTIDF
CDR3nt: TGTGCCAGCAGCCAAAGCACGATCGACTTC

j_gene: TRBJ1-4
abundance: .
v_gene: TRBV7-2
d_gene: .
CDR3aa: CASSSSTTNEKLFF
CDR3nt: TGTGCCAGCAGCTCCTCGACAACTAATGAAAAACTGTTTTTT

j_gene: TRBJ2-7
abundance: .
v_gene: TRBV29-1
d_gene: .
CDR3aa: CSGITGNYEQYF
CDR3nt: TGCAGCGGCATTACAGGGAACTACGAGCAGTACTTC

j_gene: TRBJ2-7
abundance: .
v_gene: TRBV5-4
d_gene: .
CDR3aa: CASSSERDAASYEQYF
CDR3nt: TGTGCCAGCAGCTCTGAACGGGACGCGGCCTCCTACGAGCAGTACTTC

j_gene: TRBJ2-4
abundance: .
v_gene: TRBV27
d_gene: .
CDR3aa: CASSSSGRLAKNIQYF
CDR3nt: TGTGCCAGCAGTTCCTCGGGGAGGCTAGCCAAAAACATTCAGTACTTC

j_gene: TRBJ1-1
abundance: few
v_gene: TRBV20-1
d_gene: .
CDR3aa: CSARVSPGAFF
CDR3nt: TGCAGTGCTAGAGTCAGCCCGGGGGCTTTCTTT

j_gene: TRBJ1-3
abundance: .
v_gene: TRBV30
d_gene: .
CDR3aa: CAWRGGLGNTIYF
CDR3nt: TGTGCCTGGAGGGGGGGGCTTGGAAACACCATATATTTT

j_gene: TRBJ1-2
abundance: .
v_gene: TRBV28
d_gene: .
CDR3aa: CASTPITNYGYTF
CDR3nt: TGTGCCAGCACCCCAATAACTAACTATGGCTACACCTTC

j_gene: TRBJ2-1
abundance: .
v_gene: TRBV28
d_gene: TRBD1
CDR3aa: CASSDDRAEQFF
CDR3nt: TGTGCCAGCAGTGACGACAGGGCGGAGCAGTTCTTC

j_gene: TRBJ1-3
abundance: .
v_gene: TRBV5-1
d_gene: TRBD1
CDR3aa: CASSLPGQGGTIYF
CDR3nt: TGCGCCAGCAGCTTGCCGGGACAGGGAGGCACCATATATTTT